This T cell receptor (beta chain) appears in the sequencing data of a study of T cell responses to AZD1222 COVID-19 vaccine. General study points: Clonal diversity may have been underestimated in mostly white British donors.

CDR1 and CDR2 (germline): ENHRY, SYGVKD. V was pared by 3 bases and J by 5 bases, with 6 bases of the junction left unmatched. This CDR3 contains 15 residues. Method: immunoSEQ multiplex PCR; TCRdb's copy keeps in-frame clones and lacks some. The sample has 120,000 to 150,000 clones, roughly 92% seen once. To note about this clone: What it binds is not known.

The rearrangement uses TRBV10-3 and TRBJ2-5, with TRBD1 matching over 10 bases. The specimen comprised peripheral blood, sampled 28 days after the second AZD1222 dose. The TCR comes from an adult who received the AZD1222 COVID-19 vaccine. As DNA, the CDR3 is TGTGCCATCAGTGAAGGGACAGGGGTGCAGGAGACCCAGTACTTC. Translated: CAISEGTGVQETQYF.